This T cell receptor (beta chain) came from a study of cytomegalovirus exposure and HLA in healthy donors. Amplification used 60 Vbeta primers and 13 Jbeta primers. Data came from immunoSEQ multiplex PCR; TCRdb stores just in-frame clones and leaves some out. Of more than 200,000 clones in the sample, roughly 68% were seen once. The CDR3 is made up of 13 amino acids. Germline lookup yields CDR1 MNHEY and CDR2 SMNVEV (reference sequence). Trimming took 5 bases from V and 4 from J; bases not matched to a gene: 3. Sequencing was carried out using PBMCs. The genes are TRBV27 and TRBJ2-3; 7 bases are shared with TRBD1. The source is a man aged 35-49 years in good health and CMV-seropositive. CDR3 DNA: TGTGCCAGCAGTCTTCAGGGGGCAGATACGCAGTATTTT. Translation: CASSLQGADTQYF.